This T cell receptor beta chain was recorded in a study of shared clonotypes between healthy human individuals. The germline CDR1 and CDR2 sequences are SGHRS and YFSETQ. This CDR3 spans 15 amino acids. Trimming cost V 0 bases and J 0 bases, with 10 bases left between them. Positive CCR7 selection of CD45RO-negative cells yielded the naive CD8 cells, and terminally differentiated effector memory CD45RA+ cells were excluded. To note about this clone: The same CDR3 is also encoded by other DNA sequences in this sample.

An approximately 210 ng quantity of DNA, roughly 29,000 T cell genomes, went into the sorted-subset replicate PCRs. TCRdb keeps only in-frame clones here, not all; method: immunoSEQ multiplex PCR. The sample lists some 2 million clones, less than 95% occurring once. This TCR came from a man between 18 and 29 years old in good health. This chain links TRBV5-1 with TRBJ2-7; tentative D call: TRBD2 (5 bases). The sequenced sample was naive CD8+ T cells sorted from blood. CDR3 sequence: CASSLGGLSSYEQYF. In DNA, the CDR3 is TGCGCCAGCAGCTTGGGAGGACTGAGCTCCTACGAGCAGTACTTC.